This T cell receptor (beta chain) was recovered during a study of OX40 agonist ivuxolimab in advanced cancers. In germline, CDR1 is SQVTM, CDR2 ANQGSEA. This CDR3 is built from 12 residues. The V end lost 5 bases, the J end lost 3 bases, and 9 bases lay between the germline ends. The study, taken as a whole, reports: In the expanded peripheral T cells, antigen specificity was never determined. Expansion of clones was among the lowest in partial responders at 0.1-3.0 mg/kg.

As for this clone: Its target is not known.

Here immunoSEQ multiplex PCR was the method, and the copy in TCRdb shows in-frame clones only, minus some. The sample contains almost 20,000 clones, roughly 90% of which appear only once. The source of this sequence is an adult with an advanced solid tumor such as melanoma, head and neck, liver or kidney cancer. V gene TRBV29-1 combines with J gene TRBJ2-3; D is ambiguous. The sequencing here drew on CD4+ or CD8+ T cells sorted from blood, taken in a trial of the OX40 agonist ivuxolimab. This chain's CDR3 is CSVRKRTDTQYF. The CDR3 nucleotides read TGCAGCGTTCGTAAAAGAACAGATACGCAGTATTTT.